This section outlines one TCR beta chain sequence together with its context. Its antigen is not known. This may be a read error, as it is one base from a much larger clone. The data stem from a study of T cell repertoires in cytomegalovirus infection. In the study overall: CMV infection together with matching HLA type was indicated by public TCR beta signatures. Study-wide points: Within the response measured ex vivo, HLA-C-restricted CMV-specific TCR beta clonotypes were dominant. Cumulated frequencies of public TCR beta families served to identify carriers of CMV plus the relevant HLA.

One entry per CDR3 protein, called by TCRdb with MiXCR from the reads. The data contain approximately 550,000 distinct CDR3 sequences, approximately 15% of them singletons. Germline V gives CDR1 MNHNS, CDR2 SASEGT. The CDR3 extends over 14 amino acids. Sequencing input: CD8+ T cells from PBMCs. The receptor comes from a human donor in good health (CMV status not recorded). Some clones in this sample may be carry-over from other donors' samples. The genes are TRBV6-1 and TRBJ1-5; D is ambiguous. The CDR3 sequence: CDTDQGIGEQPQHF. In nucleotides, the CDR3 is TGTGACACCGATCAAGGGATAGGCGAACAGCCCCAGCATTTT.